One sample yielded the 23 T cell receptor beta chains listed below, sequenced in a study of T cells in Graves' hyperthyroidism and ophthalmopathy. The investigators amplified TCR beta CDR3 regions from RNA transcripts. The TCR CDR3 first-round RT-PCR relied on the HTBI primer set. Each CDR3 protein gets one entry after TCRdb re-called the multiplex PCR reads with MiXCR. The table has under 400,000 distinct CDR3 sequences, about 15% seen once; the top ten hold around 34%. The source material was blood. The receptor set was obtained from a man aged 30 to 45 with Graves' hyperthyroidism.

This clonotype was found many times. The chain combines TRBV5-1 with TRBJ1-1; unclear D gene. The ends were cut back, 0 bases at V and 1 base at J, with 4 bases in the middle. Germline-derived CDR1 and CDR2 are SGHRS and YFSETQ. This CDR3 contains 13 residues. The CDR3 region has the DNA TGCGCCAGCAGCTTGGATCCGAACACTGAAGCTTTCTTT. Its protein is CASSLDPNTEAFF.

This clonotype was counted a few times. This chain uses TRBV9 with TRBJ2-7; a possible D gene is TRBD1 (5 bases). Germline V CDR1 and CDR2: SGDLS, YYNGEE. The CDR3 contains 15 residues. Trimming shortened V by 0 bases and J by 0 bases, and 10 bases separated the two germline ends. As DNA, the CDR3 is TGTGCCAGCAGCGTAGGGTCAGGGATCTCCTACGAGCAGTACTTC. It encodes CASSVGSGISYEQYF.

This clonotype was counted many times. This chain links TRBV5-1 with TRBJ1-2; 12 nucleotides agree with TRBD1. Trimming removed 0 bases from V and 8 bases from J; junction bases left unmatched: 5. CDR1 is SGHRS and CDR2 is YFSETQ in the germline V gene. The CDR3 spans 15 residues. The DNA of the CDR3 is TGCGCCAGCAGCTTGGGGGGACAGGGGGCGATCGGCTACACCTTC. As protein: CASSLGGQGAIGYTF.

This clonotype was observed many times. The chain is built from TRBV20-1 and TRBJ2-7, with TRBD1 matching 10 bases. The CDR3 has 13 amino acids. The V and J ends lost 5 bases and 4 bases, in that order; junction bases with no gene match: 5. CDR1 DFQATT and CDR2 SNEGSKA come from the germline V gene (reference sequence). The CDR3 region has the DNA TGCAGTGCTGGGGTGGGACAGGGGTACGAGCAGTACTTC. Protein product: CSAGVGQGYEQYF.

At least ten counts were recorded for this clonotype. The chain uses TRBV24-1 and TRBJ2-1, with 8 bases identical to TRBD2. The length of the CDR3 is 14 residues. Germline V CDR1 and CDR2: KGHDR, SFDVKD. V trimming: 6 bases; J trimming: 7 bases; junction bases outside the gene matches: 7. CDR3 coding DNA: TGTGCCACCAGTCTGGCGGGAGGTTGGAATGAGCAGTTCTTC. Its protein product is CATSLAGGWNEQFF.

This clonotype was counted ten times or more. The gene calls are TRBV20-1 and TRBJ2-3; D gene uncertain. This CDR3 is built from 13 residues. Per the germline V gene, CDR1 is DFQATT and CDR2 is SNEGSKA (reference sequence). V gave up 0 bases and J gave up 8 bases, with 12 bases separating them. The CDR3 sequence is CSARDWEIGTQYF. The CDR3 DNA sequence: TGCAGTGCTAGAGATTGGGAAATAGGTACGCAGTATTTT.

The table lists this clonotype with a few counts. The gene calls are TRBV6-1 and TRBJ1-6; D is unresolved. The CDR3 consists of 14 residues. Between the trimmed V and J ends, which lost 6 bases and 2 bases, there was a span of 8 bases. Germline V CDR1 and CDR2: MNHNS, SASEGT. The CDR3: CASSVSAYNSPLHF. The CDR3 DNA is TGTGCCAGCAGCGTAAGCGCCTATAATTCACCCCTCCACTTT.

As regards this clonotype: Given a much more abundant clone one base away, this may be a read error. The chain employs TRBV5-1 and TRBJ1-1; D not certain. The CDR3 has 14 amino acids. The V and J ends lost 4 bases and 1 base respectively, with 11 bases between them. The germline CDR1 and CDR2 sequences are SGHRS and YFSETQ. CDR3 sequence reads: CASSLDTSNTEAFF. The CDR3 DNA reads TGCGCCAGCAGCCTCGACACCTCGAACACTGAAGCTTTCTTT.

This clonotype was seen repeatedly, ten times or more. This rearrangement joins TRBV28 to TRBJ2-7; 7 bases match TRBD1. Germline CDR1 MDHEN, CDR2 SYDVKM. This CDR3 spans 15 amino acids. Trimming took 4 bases from V and 0 from J; bases not matched to a gene: 6. CDR3 DNA sequence: TGTGCCAGCAGTTCATACAGGGGCACCTCCTACGAGCAGTACTTC. It translates to CASSSYRGTSYEQYF.

This clonotype was seen at least ten times. The rearrangement joins TRBV24-1 to TRBJ2-7; D gene ambiguous. V lost 4 bases, J lost 0 bases, and 9 bases lay in between. Per germline, CDR1 KGHDR and CDR2 SFDVKD. The CDR3 runs to 14 residues. The CDR3 DNA reads TGTGCCACCAGTGACGGGCCTTACTCCTACGAGCAGTACTTC. Encoded protein: CATSDGPYSYEQYF.

This clonotype was observed a handful of times. This rearrangement joins TRBV20-1 to TRBJ1-1; no clear D. The CDR3 sequence is 14 residues long. Germline V CDR1 and CDR2: DFQATT, SNEGSKA (reference sequence). V lost 3 bases and J lost 3, with 14 bases in between. This chain's CDR3 is CSASLGSSDTEAFF. CDR3 sequence (DNA): TGCAGTGCTAGCCTCGGGTCGTCGGACACTGAAGCTTTCTTT.

As regards this clonotype: A much larger clone lies a single base off, so this may be a read error. V usage is TRBV29-1 and J usage is TRBJ2-7, with 7 positions matching TRBD2. V lost 3 bases to trimming and J lost 9 bases; unmatched junction nucleotides: 8. The CDR3 sequence is 12 residues long. Germline V gene data show CDR1 as SQVTM and CDR2 as ANQGSEA. CDR3 residues: CSVEGVAGGQYF. The CDR3 bases are TGCAGCGTTGAGGGAGTAGCGGGCGGGCAGTACTTC.

This clonotype was seen many times. The DNA of the CDR3 is TGTGCCAGCAGCCCAGTCCGGGACTCCCTCTACAATGAGCAGTTCTTC. This sequence encodes CASSPVRDSLYNEQFF. The rearrangement links TRBV7-9 to TRBJ2-1, with D possibly matching TRBD2 (6 bases). Germline CDR1 is SEHNR and CDR2 is FQNEAQ (reference sequence). The CDR3 is 16 residues long. V lost 5 bases and J lost 3, with 17 bases in between.

This clonotype was seen many times. The chain has TRBV12-3 or TRBV12-4 and TRBJ1-5, with a weak D call TRBD1 (5 bases). V shed 4 bases and J shed 15 bases, with 19 bases lying between them. CDR3 length: 13 amino acids. CDR3 sequence reads: CASSSGGLWSRHF. The CDR3 DNA sequence: TGTGCCAGCAGTTCGGGGGGTTTGTGGTCCAGGCATTTT.

This clonotype was picked up many times. The chain carries TRBV28 and TRBJ2-7; D possibly uses TRBD1 or TRBD2 (5 bases each). The CDR3 is 13 amino acids. V was shortened by 6 bases and J by 5 bases, with 14 bases between the two germline ends. Germline CDR1 MDHEN, CDR2 SYDVKM. The CDR3 region is CASRSAGRNEQYF. Here the CDR3 DNA reads TGTGCCAGCAGATCTGCAGGGAGAAACGAGCAGTACTTC.

Only a few counts were recorded for this clonotype. V is TRBV18 and J is TRBJ1-2, with D tentatively TRBD1 (6 bases). Deletions cut 3 bases from V and 2 bases from J, with 19 bases between. CDR3 length equals 17 residues. The V gene's germline CDR1 is KGHSH and CDR2 LQKENI. Here the CDR3 DNA reads TGTGCCAGCTCACCGATAGTACTACAGGGTTCCAACTATGGCTACACCTTC. Its protein is CASSPIVLQGSNYGYTF.

This clonotype was recorded at least ten times. The genes are TRBV6-1 and TRBJ2-3; 8 nucleotides line up with TRBD2. Germline V CDR1 and CDR2: MNHNS, SASEGT. The V and J ends lost 5 bases and 0 bases, in that order; junction bases with no gene match: 13. The CDR3 is 18 amino acids. The CDR3 loop is CASSLQTWTSLSTDTQYF. DNA of the CDR3: TGTGCCAGCAGTCTACAAACCTGGACTAGCCTTAGCACAGATACGCAGTATTTT.

This clonotype has a count of ten or more. This rearrangement joins TRBV30 to TRBJ2-7; D remains ambiguous. The end of the DNA is better explained by TRBJ2-1, so the J call may be wrong. The CDR3 has 10 residues. Germline V CDR1 and CDR2: GTSNPN, SVGIG (reference sequence). Written as DNA, the CDR3 is TGTGCCTGGAGCTCCGTCCGGCAGTTCTTC. Protein: CAWSSVRQFF.

Ten or more counts support this clonotype. The rearrangement links TRBV7-2 to TRBJ2-7; D unresolved. V lost 4 bases, J lost 3 bases, and 7 bases lay in between. CDR1 is SGHTA and CDR2 is FQGNSA in the germline V gene. There are 12 residues in the CDR3. The CDR3 DNA reads TGTGCCAGCAGCTATGACTTCTACGAGCAGTACTTC. The encoded protein is CASSYDFYEQYF. The whole variable domain, filled in from reference TRBV7-2 and TRBJ2-7, reads GAGVSQSPSNKVTEKGKDVELRCDPISGHTALYWYRQSLGQGLEFLIYFQGNSAPDKSGLPSDRFSAERTGGSVSTLTIQRTQQEDSAVYLCASSYDFYEQYFGPGTRLTVT.

This clonotype occurred a few times. The rearrangement links TRBV6-4 to TRBJ2-5; weak D call: TRBD2 (5 bases). V shed 4 bases and J shed 7 bases, with 13 bases lying between them. The CDR3 is 13 amino acids. The germline CDR1 and CDR2 sequences are MRHNA and SNTAGT. The CDR3: CASSVERDGTQYF. The CDR3 nucleotides read TGTGCCAGCAGTGTAGAACGGGATGGGACCCAGTACTTC.

The chain links TRBV20-1 to TRBJ2-7; D might be TRBD2 (5 bases). Trimming took 0 bases from V and 5 from J, leaving 11 bases between them. The CDR3 is made up of 13 amino acids. The germline V gene encodes CDR1 DFQATT and CDR2 SNEGSKA (reference sequence). CDR3: CSARDSVLDEQYF. CDR3 sequence (DNA): TGCAGTGCTAGAGATAGCGTACTGGACGAGCAGTACTTC.

This clonotype was recorded many times. The J gene is TRBJ1-1, the V gene TRBV18, with D uncertain. Germline values: CDR1 KGHSH, CDR2 LQKENI. The CDR3 is 16 residues long. V lost 1 base, J lost 3 bases, and 15 bases lay in between. The CDR3 loop is CASSPRTQARDTEAFF. As DNA, the CDR3 is TGTGCCAGCTCACCACGCACTCAAGCCCGTGACACTGAAGCTTTCTTT.

This clonotype has ten or more counts. V gene TRBV20-1 combines with J gene TRBJ2-4; D is undetermined. Germline V gene sequence: CDR1 DFQATT, CDR2 SNEGSKA (reference sequence). This CDR3 is built from 14 residues. Between the trimmed V and J ends, which lost 1 base and 0 bases, there was a span of 7 bases. The CDR3 DNA is TGCAGTGCTAGAGGGATATTAGCCAAAAACATTCAGTACTTC. It encodes CSARGILAKNIQYF.